This entry describes one TCR beta chain. Its target antigen remains unknown. Base qualities are not recorded, but no much larger clone differs from it by a single base. V loses 7 bases of germline sequence and J loses 1 base, and the interval between the two ends is 4 bases. The germline V gene supplies CDR1 SGHTS and CDR2 YDEGEE. The CDR3 runs 11 residues from the cysteine to the phenylalanine. Only the CDR3 DNA is retained, 33 bases long and in frame from the first base. TCRbeta CDR3 regions were amplified from genomic DNA using the immunoSEQ Assay, a bias-controlled multiplex PCR. The study's own analysis went as follows. Nucleated cell counts per sample were estimated from amplification of reference gene primers within the assay. To quantify the absolute abundance of each unique TCRbeta CDR3 rearrangement, sequence reads were collapsed and filtered. For each sample, productive Simpson clonality was calculated as the square root of Simpson's diversity index across productive rearrangements. Held by TCRdb, this immuneACCESS table contains in-frame sequences only and omits some clones. Under half of the omission traces to an unresolved V gene where checked; the cause of the rest is unknown. V, J and clone size are those of that table, while D and trimming were read from the DNA. The sample has roughly 300,000 clones on record, more than 70% of them singletons. Around 8% of the sample is taken by the ten largest.

Samples from volunteer blood donors who had recovered from COVID-19 were contributed by a second Seattle source. Collaborating institutions collected whole blood in K2EDTA tubes following their own protocols. For TCRbeta analysis, collaborators shipped samples as frozen whole blood, isolated PBMCs, or DNA extracted from either of those sample types. This sample stems from a study of blood T cell repertoires in COVID-19 (TCRdb year 2020). A note on the overall study: Samples covering the acute and convalescent phases of COVID-19 were provided by collaborators in the United States, Italy and Spain. The prospective study material was composed of cDNA or gDNA derived from T cells, B-cell-depleted T cells, or PBMCs. Subjects who had been exposed to COVID-19, were actively infected with it, or had recovered from it provided the deeply sampled blood TCRbeta repertoires that made up the dataset. The repertoires were released in a freely available public database intended as a resource for research on the immune response to SARS-CoV-2. Samples came from the ongoing ImmuneRACE study (first 160 participants) plus 1,254 subjects from 6 global collaborators. The sample metadata nearly always contained a de-identified subject ID, COVID-19 status, age in years and sex. Where HLA class I and class II types were available, the types were taken from metadata supplied by the sample provider, not from assay-based typing.

On the study overall, not on this receptor specifically: How much clinical and demographic metadata was included differed by source and by participant, and the metadata was provided uncurated.

The rearranged segments are TRBV5-8 and TRBJ2-3; no D gene can be assigned with confidence. The TCR sequence derives from a woman in her 50s who had recovered from COVID-19. The sequenced material came from peripheral blood. The DNA sequence follows: TGTGCCAGCGCGCGCACAGATACGCAGTATTTT. This is translated as CASARTDTQYF.